This is a list of T cell receptor beta chains from one sample in a study of PD-1 blockade in classical Hodgkin lymphoma. Sequencing was performed with immunoSEQ multiplex PCR; in TCRdb, only in-frame clones are kept and a portion is missing. The table shows about 90,000 clones, with 89% occurring only once. Sequencing was performed on peripheral blood mononuclear cells (PBMCs), taken before the second cycle of nivolumab. Every receptor here comes from a human donor with classical Hodgkin lymphoma. Each CDR3 is given with its conserved first and last residue. D genes are given only for firm matches. The size of a clone is reported for some rows only, either as once, few or many, or as a class for expanded clones.

v_gene	abundance	j_gene	d_gene	CDR3nt	CDR3aa
TRBV28	-	TRBJ2-7	-	TGTGCCAGCAGTTACGACCGGGAAACCTACGAGCAGTACTTC	CASSYDRETYEQYF
TRBV28	-	TRBJ2-3	-	TGTGCCAGCAATGCCCGGACTTCAGTCGGGGATACGCAGTATTTT	CASNARTSVGDTQYF
TRBV27	-	TRBJ2-7	-	TGTGCCAGCAGTTTATTTGGGGGCGCCCCTTACGAGCAGTACTTC	CASSLFGGAPYEQYF
TRBV5-1	-	TRBJ1-4	TRBD1	TGCGCCAGCAGCGTTAACAGGGGGCGGGATGAAAAACTGTTTTTT	CASSVNRGRDEKLFF
TRBV9	-	TRBJ2-2	-	TGTGCCGTCTCGGACGAGAACACCGGGGAGCTGTTTTTT	CAVSDENTGELFF
TRBV2	once	TRBJ2-3	TRBD2	TGTGCCAGCAGGGGTCGAGCGGGGGGCACAGATACGCAGTATTTT	CASRGRAGGTDTQYF
TRBV28	-	TRBJ2-7	TRBD2	TGTGCCAGCAGTTTACCGGGAGGGCCTTTTTCCTACGAGCAGTACTTC	CASSLPGGPFSYEQYF
TRBV7-8	-	TRBJ2-5	TRBD1	TGTGCCAGCAGCCCAGACAGGGGTTGGCGGAAACAAGAGACCCAGTACTTC	CASSPDRGWRKQETQYF
TRBV10-2	-	TRBJ1-2	-	TGCGCCAGCAGTGTAACAGACACCATGCGGGGCTACACCTTC	CASSVTDTMRGYTF
TRBV7-2	-	TRBJ1-6	-	TGTGCCAGCAACGCACAGGGTATCTCTAATTCACCCCTCCACTTT	CASNAQGISNSPLHF
TRBV7-9	-	TRBJ2-1	-	TGTGCCAGCAGCCGTACTTCCCTCTCCTACAATGAGCAGTTCTTC	CASSRTSLSYNEQFF
TRBV6-6	-	TRBJ2-4	-	TGTGCCAGCTTTGGGATAGCCAAAAACATTCAGTACTTC	CASFGIAKNIQYF
TRBV5-4	-	TRBJ2-5	TRBD1	TGTGCCAGCAGCCTGGGACAGTACCAAGAGACCCAGTACTTC	CASSLGQYQETQYF
TRBV27	-	TRBJ1-2	-	TGTGCCAGCAGGACGGCGGGCTATGGCTACACCTTC	CASRTAGYGYTF
TRBV6-1	-	TRBJ1-5	TRBD1	TGTGCCAGCAGTGACCTGGACAGGGGAGGTAATCAGCCCCAGCATTTT	CASSDLDRGGNQPQHF
TRBV19	-	TRBJ2-1	TRBD2	TGTGCCAGTAGTAAAAGACACGTGAGCGGGGGGAGTTACAATGAGCAGTTCTTC	CASSKRHVSGGSYNEQFF
TRBV7-6	-	TRBJ2-3	TRBD2	TGTGCCAGCAGTTCCATAGCGGGAGATACGCAGTATTTT	CASSSIAGDTQYF
TRBV4-2	-	TRBJ2-1	-	TGTGCCAGCAGCTCGGTCCGGGACACGACCTACAATGAGCAGTTCTTC	CASSSVRDTTYNEQFF
TRBV28	-	TRBJ2-2	-	TGTGCCAGCAGTGTTTGGCAGGGATTTGGCGGGGAGCTGTTTTTT	CASSVWQGFGGELFF
TRBV6-5	once	TRBJ1-4	-	TGTGCCAGCAGTTACTCGTGGACGGAGCGGGAAAAACTGTTTTTT	CASSYSWTEREKLFF
TRBV5-4	-	TRBJ2-1	-	TGTGCCAGCAGCTTCGGGGACAATGAGCAGTTCTTC	CASSFGDNEQFF
TRBV6-5	-	TRBJ2-3	-	TGTGCCAGCAGAGATTCGGATACGCAGTATTTT	CASRDSDTQYF
TRBV7-9	-	TRBJ1-3	-	TGTGCCAGCAGCGAACAGGGTTCTGGAAACACCATATATTTT	CASSEQGSGNTIYF
TRBV5-1	-	TRBJ2-6	-	TGCGCCAGCAGCTTGGAGCAGGGAGTCTCTGGGGCCAACGTCCTGACTTTC	CASSLEQGVSGANVLTF
TRBV9	-	TRBJ2-7	TRBD2	TGTGCCAGCAGCGGGACTAGTGACCCGGGGGAGCAGTACTTC	CASSGTSDPGEQYF
TRBV27	-	TRBJ2-6	-	TGTGCCAGCAGACGCCCCTTGGGGTCTGGGGCCAACGTCCTGACTTTC	CASRRPLGSGANVLTF
TRBV5-4	-	TRBJ2-3	TRBD2	TGTGCCAGCAGCGCGGGACTAGCGGCAGATACGCAGTATTTT	CASSAGLAADTQYF
TRBV28	-	TRBJ2-5	TRBD2	TGTGCCAGCAGTTCACAGCGGGAGGGCCCAAAGACCCAGTACTTC	CASSSQREGPKTQYF
TRBV27	-	TRBJ2-5	-	TGTGCCAGCAGTTTTGGCGGGGATCAAGAGACCCAGTACTTC	CASSFGGDQETQYF
TRBV6-5	-	TRBJ1-2	-	TGTGCCAGTTTCTCCAGAACCTACTACACCTTC	CASFSRTYYTF
TRBV6-5	-	TRBJ2-1	-	TGTGCCAGCAGTCAAGACTGGAGCTCCTACAATGAGCAGTTCTTC	CASSQDWSSYNEQFF
TRBV28	-	TRBJ2-1	-	TGTGCCAGCAGCCAAGGCCCGGGGTCCTACAATGAGCAGTTCTTC	CASSQGPGSYNEQFF
TRBV6-1	-	TRBJ1-1	-	TGTGCCAGCGGCCGGGCTGGTACTGAAGCTTTCTTT	CASGRAGTEAFF
TRBV5-1	-	TRBJ2-3	-	TGCGCCAGCAGCTTTGATAGCGGACCCTACCCAGATACGCAGTATTTT	CASSFDSGPYPDTQYF
TRBV27	-	TRBJ2-2	-	TGTGCCAGCAGTTATAATCGTGAGAACACCGGGGAGCTGTTTTTT	CASSYNRENTGELFF
TRBV7-9	-	TRBJ2-1	-	TGTGCCAGCAGCCCTCAGGGGGGATTTTACAATGAGCAGTTCTTC	CASSPQGGFYNEQFF
TRBV27	-	TRBJ1-2	-	TGTGCCAGCAGTTTAAAGGGGGCTAACTATGGCTACACCTTC	CASSLKGANYGYTF
TRBV29-1	-	TRBJ2-3	TRBD2	TGCAGCGTTCGGACTAGCGGGAATACAGATACGCAGTATTTT	CSVRTSGNTDTQYF
TRBV28	-	TRBJ2-7	-	TGTGCCAGCATTGATATAGACAGGCGATCCTACGAGCAGTACTTC	CASIDIDRRSYEQYF
TRBV19	-	TRBJ1-6	TRBD1	TGTGCCAGTAGTCCCGGACAGGATTATAATTCACCCCTCCACTTT	CASSPGQDYNSPLHF